The source of this TCR beta chain is a study of blood T cell repertoires in COVID-19. Overall study context: Sites across the United States, Italy and Spain contributed samples from acute and convalescent COVID-19. PBMCs, B-cell-depleted T cells, or T cells were the source of the cDNA or gDNA that made up the material.

How the authors handled the data: Researchers report that nucleated cell counts were estimated from reference gene primer amplification. Generated by immunoSEQ multiplex PCR, the TCRdb table keeps only in-frame clones and is missing some. From that table come the V and J calls and clone size; the DNA was used to work out D and trimming. The sample includes 95,000 to 120,000 clones, about 90% of them seen just once. This sequence was found in a human donor in a cohort sampled during active COVID-19. Specimen: peripheral blood.

The CDR3 region is CASTPAGGTYGYTF. For the CDR3, the DNA is TGTGCCAGCACTCCAGCTGGGGGGACTTATGGCTACACCTTC. The chain employs TRBV28 and TRBJ1-2; maybe TRBD1 (5 bases). V was shortened by 7 bases and J by 5 bases, with 17 bases between the two germline ends. The CDR3 has 14 amino acids. The germline CDR1 and CDR2 sequences are MDHEN and SYDVKM.